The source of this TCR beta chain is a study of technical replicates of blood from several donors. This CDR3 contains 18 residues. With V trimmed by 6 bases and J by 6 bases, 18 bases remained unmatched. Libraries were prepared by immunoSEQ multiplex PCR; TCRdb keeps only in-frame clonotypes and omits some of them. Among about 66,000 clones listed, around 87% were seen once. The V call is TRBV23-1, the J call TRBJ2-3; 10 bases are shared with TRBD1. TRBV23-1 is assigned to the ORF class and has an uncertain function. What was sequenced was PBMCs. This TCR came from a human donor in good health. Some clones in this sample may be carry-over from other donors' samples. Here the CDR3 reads CASSFLATRDRGADTQYF. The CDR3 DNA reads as TGCGCCAGCAGCTTCCTCGCGACACGGGACAGGGGTGCGGATACGCAGTATTTT.